The clone carrying this T cell receptor (beta chain) was detected many times. Its specificity is unknown. The data are from a study of T cells in Graves' hyperthyroidism and ophthalmopathy. Notes on the study in general: Ophthalmopathy prediction by the model preceded onset by a median approximately six months.

Amplification of TCR beta CDR3 regions used RNA as the template. When the TCR CDR3 underwent first-round RT-PCR, the HTBI primer set was used. TCRdb independently ran MiXCR on the multiplex PCR reads; one entry per CDR3 protein. The sample gives hundreds of thousands of distinct CDR3 sequences, less than 25% of which show up once; over 9% is in the top ten. This CDR3 is built from 14 residues. V shed 8 bases and J shed 1 base, with 14 bases lying between them. The germline V gene encodes CDR1 WSHSY and CDR2 SAAADI. Each diagnosis drew on symptoms, thyroxine, TRAb, thyroid ultrasound and orbital computed tomography findings. Extraction of PBMCs used roughly 9.3 ml of fresh peripheral blood.

The chain recombines TRBV10-2 with TRBJ2-5, with D uncertain. The receptor was derived from a woman aged 25 to 39 with Graves' ophthalmopathy. Sequenced material: blood. The DNA for the CDR3 is TGCGCCAGCGTCGTGCAGATGGGCCAAGAGACCCAGTACTTC. It specifies CASVVQMGQETQYF.